This T cell receptor beta chain was retrieved from a study of PD-L1 blockade in urothelial cancer. Overall study: The study started patients on atezolizumab around 2014, giving 1,200 mg intravenously every 3 weeks. A median approximately 150,000 T cells were found in blood samples. Bladder-origin urothelial cancer in males described about nine tenths of the roughly 29 patients.

The CDR3 consists of 18 residues. Germline assignment: CDR1 SGHNT and CDR2 YYREEE (reference sequence). J was trimmed by 4 bases and V by 2 bases; bases with no gene match: 8. Time point: peripheral blood 6 weeks after treatment start. The assay was immunoSEQ multiplex PCR, and TCRdb's table has in-frame clones only and misses some. The table has tens of thousands of clones, roughly 90% seen once. The sample here was PBMCs, taken around atezolizumab (anti-PD-L1) treatment. The sequence derives from a man aged 55 to 70 with urothelial cancer. The chain combines TRBV5-4 with TRBJ2-2, with 13 bases that match TRBD2. CDR3 sequence: CASSFSLAGGPGTGELFF. CDR3 bases: TGTGCCAGCAGCTTCTCACTAGCGGGAGGGCCGGGCACCGGGGAGCTGTTTTTT.